This T cell receptor beta chain was recorded in a study of T cell responses to AZD1222 COVID-19 vaccine. General observations from the study: Spike regions recognized by vaccine-associated CD4 TCRs spanned the protein, led by 160-218 and 743-854.

Assay used: immunoSEQ multiplex PCR; TCRdb lists only in-frame clones, some missing. The table shows about 97,000 clones, with 75% to 90% occurring only once. A note on this clone: Its antigen is as yet unknown.

The CDR3 contains 13 residues. J gave up 2 bases and V 6 bases, and 2 bases lay outside the gene matches. The chain links TRBV12-3 or TRBV12-4 to TRBJ1-1; 8 bases are shared with TRBD1. The source was peripheral blood, collected on day 0 of AZD1222 vaccination. The TCR comes from an adult in good health. CDR3 amino acids: CASRGQVNTEAFF. In DNA, the CDR3 is TGTGCCAGCAGGGGACAGGTCAACACTGAAGCTTTCTTT.